These 21 T cell receptor beta chains were all obtained from the same sample, sequenced in a study of T-cell memory formation after mild COVID-19. TCRdb re-called the 5' RACE reads through MiXCR, storing one row per CDR3 protein. The table shows 300,000 to 400,000 distinct CDR3 sequences, with about 15% occurring only once. Source material: PBMCs or a T cell subset sorted from them (not recorded which). All receptors derive from a young man who had mild COVID-19 (a few samples of this study predate the infection). Cell type and time point are not known.

This chain connects TRBV12-3 or TRBV12-4 to TRBJ2-5; D might be TRBD2 (5 bases). The CDR3 covers 16 residues. Trimming removed 3 bases from V and 4 bases from J, with 18 bases in between. The CDR3 DNA reads TGTGCCAGCAGTTTCACCGGGCCCCACCGGGGAGAGACCCAGTACTTC. This gives the protein CASSFTGPHRGETQYF.

This clonotype was found many times. The chain combines TRBV11-2 with TRBJ2-1, with 9 bases fitting TRBD1. Germline lookup yields CDR1 SGHAT and CDR2 FQNNGV. The V gene end was trimmed by 5 bases and the J gene end by 5 bases; junction bases not matched to a gene: 7. The CDR3 runs to 15 residues. The CDR3 reads CASSIRDRVHNEQFF. The CDR3 nucleotides are TGTGCCAGCAGCATACGGGACAGGGTCCACAATGAGCAGTTCTTC.

This clonotype has more than one count but fewer than ten. It is unclear where the CDR3 begins or ends on the DNA, so no DNA is shown, and the CDR3 is as TCRdb lists it. The V call is TRBV11-2, the J call TRBJ1-1; the D segment call TRBD1 is taken from the table without a DNA check. Germline V gives CDR1 SGHAT, CDR2 FQNNGV. The CDR3 length is 15 residues, termini included. The CDR3 here is CASSFSGPVTIGAFF.

V gene TRBV20-1 combines with J gene TRBJ2-5, with TRBD1 matching 7 bases. The CDR3 has 15 amino acids. With V trimmed by 5 bases and J by 2 bases, 11 bases remained unmatched. From germline, CDR1 is DFQATT and CDR2 SNEGSKA (reference sequence). The CDR3 DNA sequence: TGCAGTGCTCGCCGGGACAGAGGGGTTCAAGAGACCCAGTACTTC. Encoded protein: CSARRDRGVQETQYF.

This clonotype has just a few counts. The chain recombines TRBV4-3 with TRBJ2-7; either TRBD1 or TRBD2 may supply D (7 bases each). CDR1 is LGHNA, CDR2 YSLEER, per germline. The CDR3 has 11 residues. The CDR3 protein is CAGRGLYEQYV. The CDR3 nucleotides read TGCGCGGGGAGGGGGCTCTACGAGCAGTACGTC.

The chain carries TRBV7-2 and TRBJ1-3; 7 positions match TRBD1. V shed 6 bases, J shed 0 bases, and the junction held 5 bases outside the gene matches. The CDR3 extends over 15 amino acids. Germline-derived CDR1 and CDR2 are SGHTA and FQGNSA. DNA of the CDR3: TGTGCCAGCAGTGTCAGGGGGACCTCTGGAAACACCATATATTTT. Its protein is CASSVRGTSGNTIYF.

The V gene is TRBV5-1, the J gene TRBJ1-2; 10 bases agree with TRBD1. J gave up 5 bases and V 1 base, and 8 bases lay outside the gene matches. The CDR3 sequence is 16 residues long. CDR1 is SGHRS and CDR2 is YFSETQ in the germline V gene. The CDR3 bases are TGCGCCAGCAGCTTGTCCGGGACAGGGGCGTTGTATGGCTACACCTTC. Translated, it gives CASSLSGTGALYGYTF.

This chain joins TRBV15 and TRBJ1-5; D gene unclear. CDR1 LNHNV and CDR2 YYDKDF come from the germline V gene (reference sequence). CDR3 size: 12 residues. V lost 5 bases to trimming and J lost 6 bases, with 8 bases between them. The DNA for the CDR3 is TGTGCCACCAGCCCCCGGGGTCAGCCCCAGCATTTT. This sequence encodes CATSPRGQPQHF.

This chain links TRBV2 with TRBJ1-5; D uncertain. Trimming cost V 5 bases and J 0 bases, with 11 bases left between them. The CDR3 covers 15 residues. CDR1 SNHLY and CDR2 FYNNEI come from the germline V gene. CDR3: CASSPPLDSNQPQHF. The CDR3, as DNA: TGTGCCAGCAGTCCCCCTTTGGATAGCAATCAGCCCCAGCATTTT.

This clonotype was counted many times. The V and J genes are TRBV5-1 and TRBJ2-1; D is possibly TRBD2 (5 bases). The CDR3 is made up of 14 amino acids. Germline values: CDR1 SGHRS, CDR2 YFSETQ. The ends were cut back, 2 bases at V and 2 bases at J, with 8 bases in the middle. The CDR3: CASSFGETYNEQFF. DNA of the CDR3: TGCGCCAGCAGCTTTGGGGAGACCTACAATGAGCAGTTCTTC. The whole variable domain, remainder taken from reference TRBV5-1 and TRBJ2-1, is KAGVTQTPRYLIKTRGQQVTLSCSPISGHRSVSWYQQTPGQGLQFLFEYFSETQRNKGNFPGRFSGRQFSNSRSEMNVSTLELGDSALYLCASSFGETYNEQFFGPGTRLTVL.

The J gene is TRBJ2-7, the V gene TRBV7-9, with a possible D match to TRBD1 (5 bases). Germline V gene sequence: CDR1 SEHNR, CDR2 FQNEAQ (reference sequence). The CDR3 extends over 11 amino acids. The ends were cut back, 9 bases at V and 3 bases at J, with 9 bases in the middle. The CDR3 sequence is CARLGHYEQYF. The CDR3 DNA sequence: TGTGCCAGACTGGGGCACTACGAGCAGTACTTC. Drawing the rest from reference TRBV7-9 and TRBJ2-7, the complete variable domain is DTGVSQNPRHKITKRGQNVTFRCDPISEHNRLYWYRQTLGQGPEFLTYFQNEAQLEKSRLLSDRFSAERPKGSFSTLEIQRTEQGDSAMYLCARLGHYEQYFGPGTRLTVT.

This clonotype was recorded a few times. The chain uses TRBV5-1 and TRBJ2-6; D is unclear. This CDR3 has 16 amino acids. Deletions cut 3 bases from V and 0 bases from J, with 10 bases between. The germline V gene has CDR1 SGHRS and CDR2 YFSETQ. The CDR3 sequence is CASSSEYTSGANVLTF. CDR3 coding DNA: TGCGCCAGCAGCTCAGAATACACCTCTGGGGCCAACGTCCTGACTTTC.

The chain employs TRBV29-1 and TRBJ1-1, with D perhaps TRBD1 (5 bases). V lost 8 bases to trimming and J lost 10 bases, with 17 bases between them. Germline V gene lookup returns CDR1 SQVTM and CDR2 ANQGSEA. The CDR3 is 11 amino acids. The CDR3 here is CSSSQGGGAFF. CDR3 bases: TGCAGCTCCTCCCAGGGCGGAGGAGCTTTCTTT.

This clonotype was seen ten or more times. The chain uses TRBV12-3 or TRBV12-4 and TRBJ2-2; TRBD1 matches 7 bases. The CDR3 is 14 amino acids. Losses at the gene ends were 3 bases for V and 6 bases for J; bases not matched to a gene: 4. CDR3 nucleotide sequence: TGTGCCAGCAGTTTCGTAGGGGGCGCCGGGGAGCTGTTTTTT. This codes for CASSFVGGAGELFF.

Ten or more counts support this clonotype. The J gene is TRBJ2-7, the V gene TRBV5-1; TRBD2 aligns across 12 bases. The V gene end was trimmed by 3 bases and the J gene end by 2 bases; junction bases not matched to a gene: 6. This CDR3 spans 16 amino acids. Germline V gives CDR1 SGHRS, CDR2 YFSETQ. The CDR3 sequence: CASSWTLAGGAYEQYF. Here the CDR3 DNA reads TGCGCCAGCAGCTGGACGCTAGCGGGGGGGGCCTACGAGCAGTACTTC. The whole variable domain, remainder taken from reference TRBV5-1 and TRBJ2-7, is KAGVTQTPRYLIKTRGQQVTLSCSPISGHRSVSWYQQTPGQGLQFLFEYFSETQRNKGNFPGRFSGRQFSNSRSEMNVSTLELGDSALYLCASSWTLAGGAYEQYFGPGTRLTVT.

The chain links TRBV11-3 to TRBJ2-5; TRBD2 matches at 14 bases. The CDR3 runs 18 residues. V trimming: 4 bases; J trimming: 1 base; junction bases outside the gene matches: 8. CDR1 is SGHNT and CDR2 is YENEEA in the germline V gene. The CDR3 sequence is CASSSRTSGGPLQETQYF. The DNA of the CDR3 is TGTGCCAGCAGCTCCCGGACTAGCGGGGGGCCGCTCCAAGAGACCCAGTACTTC.

The J gene is TRBJ2-3, the V gene TRBV20-1, with D tentatively TRBD2 (5 bases). Trimming removed 0 bases from V and 7 bases from J, with 14 bases in between. The CDR3 is 14 amino acids. Germline V gene sequence: CDR1 DFQATT, CDR2 SNEGSKA (reference sequence). The CDR3: CSARDQRGQYTQYF. CDR3 in DNA: TGCAGTGCTAGAGATCAGAGAGGGCAATATACGCAGTATTTT.

V is TRBV11-3 and J is TRBJ2-4; D is ambiguous. Per germline, CDR1 SGHNT and CDR2 YENEEA. The ends were cut back, 3 bases at V and 8 bases at J, with 8 bases in the middle. The CDR3 runs 12 residues. This CDR3 reads CASSFGEDIQYF. In nucleotides, the CDR3 is TGTGCCAGCAGCTTCGGAGAGGACATTCAGTACTTC.

This clonotype was detected a few times. V and J are TRBV28 and TRBJ2-7; D is possibly TRBD1 or TRBD2 (5 bases each). CDR3 size: 13 residues. Trimming shortened V by 6 bases and J by 6 bases, and 15 bases separated the two germline ends. From germline, CDR1 is MDHEN and CDR2 SYDVKM. The CDR3 nucleotides read TGTGCCAGCAGCTCGACTGGGACCTCCGAGCAGTACGTC. It specifies CASSSTGTSEQYV.

The V call is TRBV5-1, the J call TRBJ1-1; 11 bases are a match to TRBD1. CDR3 length: 16 amino acids. From germline, CDR1 is SGHRS and CDR2 YFSETQ. The ends lost 4 bases at V and 1 base at J; junction bases unmatched: 6. The chain's CDR3 is CASSRRTGGPNTEAFF. CDR3 in DNA: TGCGCCAGCAGCAGACGGACAGGGGGCCCGAACACTGAAGCTTTCTTT. Using reference TRBV5-1 and TRBJ1-1 for the parts outside the CDR3, the full variable domain is KAGVTQTPRYLIKTRGQQVTLSCSPISGHRSVSWYQQTPGQGLQFLFEYFSETQRNKGNFPGRFSGRQFSNSRSEMNVSTLELGDSALYLCASSRRTGGPNTEAFFGQGTRLTVV.

This clonotype came up a few times. The CDR3 sequence: CASSFSTGYEAFF. The DNA of the CDR3 is TGCGCCAGCAGCTTCTCGACAGGTTATGAAGCTTTCTTT. The J gene is TRBJ1-1, the V gene TRBV5-1; weak D call: TRBD1 (6 bases). V was shortened by 2 bases and J by 7 bases, with 12 bases between the two germline ends. CDR3 length equals 13 residues. Germline CDR1 SGHRS, CDR2 YFSETQ.